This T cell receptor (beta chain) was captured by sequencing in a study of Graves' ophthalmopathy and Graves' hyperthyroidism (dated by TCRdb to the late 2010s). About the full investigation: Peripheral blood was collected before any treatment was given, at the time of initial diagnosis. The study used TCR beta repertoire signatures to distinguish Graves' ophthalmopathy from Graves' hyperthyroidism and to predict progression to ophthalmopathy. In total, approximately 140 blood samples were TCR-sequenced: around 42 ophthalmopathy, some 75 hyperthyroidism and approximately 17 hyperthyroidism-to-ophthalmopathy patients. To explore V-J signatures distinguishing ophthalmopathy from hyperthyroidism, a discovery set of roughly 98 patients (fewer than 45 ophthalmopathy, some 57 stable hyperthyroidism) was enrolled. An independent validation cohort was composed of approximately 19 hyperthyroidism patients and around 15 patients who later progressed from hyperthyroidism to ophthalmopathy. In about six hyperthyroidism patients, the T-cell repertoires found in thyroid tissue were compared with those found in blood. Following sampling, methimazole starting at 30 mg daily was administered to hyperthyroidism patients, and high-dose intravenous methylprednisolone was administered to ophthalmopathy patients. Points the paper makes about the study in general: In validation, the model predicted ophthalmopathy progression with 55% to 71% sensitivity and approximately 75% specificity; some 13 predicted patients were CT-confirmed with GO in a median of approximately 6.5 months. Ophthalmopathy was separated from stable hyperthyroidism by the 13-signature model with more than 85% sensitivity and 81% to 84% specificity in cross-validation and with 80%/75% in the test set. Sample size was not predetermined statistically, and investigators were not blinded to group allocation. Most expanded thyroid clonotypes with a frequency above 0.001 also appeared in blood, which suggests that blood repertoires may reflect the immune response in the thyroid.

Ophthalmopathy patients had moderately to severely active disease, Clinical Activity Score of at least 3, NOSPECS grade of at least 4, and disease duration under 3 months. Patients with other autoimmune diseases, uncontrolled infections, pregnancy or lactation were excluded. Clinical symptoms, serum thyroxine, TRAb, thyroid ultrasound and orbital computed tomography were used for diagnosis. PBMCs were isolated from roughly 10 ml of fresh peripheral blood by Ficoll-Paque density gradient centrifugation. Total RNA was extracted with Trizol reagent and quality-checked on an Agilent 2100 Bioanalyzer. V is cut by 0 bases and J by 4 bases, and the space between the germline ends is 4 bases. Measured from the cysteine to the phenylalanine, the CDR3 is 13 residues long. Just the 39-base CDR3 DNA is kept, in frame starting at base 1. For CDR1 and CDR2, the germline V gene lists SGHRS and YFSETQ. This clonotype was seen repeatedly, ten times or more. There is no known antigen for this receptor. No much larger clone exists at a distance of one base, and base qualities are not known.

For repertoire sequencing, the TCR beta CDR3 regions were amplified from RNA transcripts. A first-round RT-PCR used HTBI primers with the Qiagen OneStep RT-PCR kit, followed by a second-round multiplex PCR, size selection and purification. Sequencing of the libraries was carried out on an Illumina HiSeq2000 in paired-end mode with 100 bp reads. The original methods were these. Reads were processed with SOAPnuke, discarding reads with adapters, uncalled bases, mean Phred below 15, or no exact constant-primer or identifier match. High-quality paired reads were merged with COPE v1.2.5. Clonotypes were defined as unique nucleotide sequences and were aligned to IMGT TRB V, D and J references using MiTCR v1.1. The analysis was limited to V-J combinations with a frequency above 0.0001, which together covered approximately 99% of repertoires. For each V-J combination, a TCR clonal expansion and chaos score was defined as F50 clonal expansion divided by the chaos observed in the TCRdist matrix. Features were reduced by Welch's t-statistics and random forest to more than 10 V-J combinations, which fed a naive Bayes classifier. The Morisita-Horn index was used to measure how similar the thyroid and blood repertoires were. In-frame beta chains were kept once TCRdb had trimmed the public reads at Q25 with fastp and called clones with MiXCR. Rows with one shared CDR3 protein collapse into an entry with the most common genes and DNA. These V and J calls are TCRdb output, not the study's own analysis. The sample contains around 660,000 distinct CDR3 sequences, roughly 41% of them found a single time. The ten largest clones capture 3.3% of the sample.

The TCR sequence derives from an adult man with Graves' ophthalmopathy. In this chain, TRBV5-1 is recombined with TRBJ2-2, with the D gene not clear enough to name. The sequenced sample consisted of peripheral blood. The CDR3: CASSLASTGELFF. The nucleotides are TGCGCCAGCAGCTTGGCAAGCACCGGGGAGCTGTTTTTT.